The 9 T cell receptor beta chains below were found in one sample sequenced in a study of blood T cell repertoires in COVID-19. Assay used: immunoSEQ multiplex PCR; TCRdb lists only in-frame clones, some missing. Altogether under 300,000 clones are present, more than 65% being singletons, with the ten largest covering approximately 2%. The specimen sequenced was peripheral blood. Receptor source: a man between 40 and 49 years old who had recovered from COVID-19.

The chain joins TRBV10-2 to TRBJ1-4; maybe TRBD1 (5 bases). Germline V CDR1 and CDR2: WSHSY, SAAADI. Trimming took off 2 bases at V and 8 bases at J, with 12 bases between the two ends. The CDR3 covers 14 residues. The CDR3 sequence: CASSEGFGGEKLFF. CDR3 coding DNA: TGCGCCAGCAGTGAGGGGTTTGGGGGGGAAAAACTGTTTTTT.

The chain recombines TRBV5-8 with TRBJ2-7; TRBD1 matches 7 bases. Germline-derived CDR1 and CDR2 are SGHTS and YDEGEE. The V segment lost 2 bases and the J segment 4 bases; nucleotides outside the gene matches: 12. The CDR3 totals 16 residues. In DNA, the CDR3 is TGTGCCAGCAGCTTATACACAGGGGCCATAACTTACGAGCAGTACTTC. Translation: CASSLYTGAITYEQYF.

The chain joins TRBV6-6 to TRBJ2-1, with TRBD2 matching over 12 bases. From germline, CDR1 is MNHNY and CDR2 SVGAGI (reference sequence). The CDR3 has 20 amino acids. V lost 6 bases and J lost 0; bases outside the gene matches: 15. The CDR3 reads CASSLRPTSGGPSSYNEQFF. The CDR3 nucleotides read TGTGCCAGCAGCCTTCGCCCGACTAGCGGGGGCCCGAGCTCCTACAATGAGCAGTTCTTC.

The chain is built from TRBV6-2 or TRBV6-3 and TRBJ1-3; D gene unclear. Trimming stripped 4 bases from V and 1 base from J, with 8 bases between. CDR3 length: 14 residues. In germline, CDR1 is MNHEY, CDR2 SVGEGT. The CDR3 DNA is TGTGCCAGCAGTTCCCCGTTTTCTGGAAACACCATATATTTT. Translated, it gives CASSSPFSGNTIYF.

The V call is TRBV29-1, the J call TRBJ2-1; D is possibly TRBD2 (6 bases). V shed 5 bases and J shed 3 bases, with 17 bases lying between them. This CDR3 region has 15 residues. The germline V gene has CDR1 SQVTM and CDR2 ANQGSEA. The CDR3 DNA reads as TGCAGCGTTAAGGGAGGAAGGGGATACTACAATGAGCAGTTCTTC. Translated: CSVKGGRGYYNEQFF.

The rearrangement joins TRBV6-5 to TRBJ2-5; 10 nucleotides match TRBD2. The CDR3 spans 13 residues. V shed 4 bases and J 8 bases; nucleotides not matched to a gene: 4. In germline, CDR1 is MNHEY, CDR2 SVGAGI. The chain's CDR3 is CASSSLAGETQYF. The DNA of the CDR3 is TGTGCCAGCAGTTCCCTAGCGGGGGAAACCCAGTACTTC.

The V gene is TRBV7-2, the J gene TRBJ2-2; 7 nucleotides agree with TRBD1. The CDR3 contains 15 residues. Germline V gives CDR1 SGHTA, CDR2 FQGNSA. The trim removed 7 bases at V and 4 bases at J, leaving 9 bases unmatched. Here the CDR3 DNA reads TGTGCCAGCAATCTAAAAGGACAGGTCACCGGGGAGCTGTTTTTT. Its translation is CASNLKGQVTGELFF.

The J gene is TRBJ1-6, the V gene TRBV7-2, with 7 positions matching TRBD1. The CDR3 runs 14 residues. The V gene end was trimmed by 5 bases and the J gene end by 7 bases; junction bases not matched to a gene: 5. Per the germline V gene, CDR1 is SGHTA and CDR2 is FQGNSA. The CDR3: CASSLPGQNSPLHF. As DNA, the CDR3 is TGTGCCAGCAGCCTGCCGGGACAGAATTCACCCCTCCACTTT.

This clone occurred once. The gene calls are TRBV13 and TRBJ2-2; 9 positions agree with TRBD2. The germline V gene encodes CDR1 PRHDT and CDR2 FYEKMQ (reference sequence). V lost 1 base, J lost 7 bases, and 4 bases stayed unmatched. The CDR3 sequence is 15 residues long. The CDR3: CASSLVAGDGGELFF. CDR3 DNA sequence: TGTGCCAGCAGCTTAGTAGCGGGAGACGGCGGGGAGCTGTTTTTT.